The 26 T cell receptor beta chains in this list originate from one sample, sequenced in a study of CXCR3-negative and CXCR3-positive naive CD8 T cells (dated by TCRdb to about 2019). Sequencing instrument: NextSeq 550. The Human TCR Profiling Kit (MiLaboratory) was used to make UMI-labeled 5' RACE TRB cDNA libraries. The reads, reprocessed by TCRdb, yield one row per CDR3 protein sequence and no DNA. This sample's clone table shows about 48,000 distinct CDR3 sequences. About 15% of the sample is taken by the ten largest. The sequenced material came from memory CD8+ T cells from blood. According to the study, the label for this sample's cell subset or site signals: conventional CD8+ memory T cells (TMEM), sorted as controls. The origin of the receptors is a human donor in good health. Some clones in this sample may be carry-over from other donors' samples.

CDR3 sequence reads: CASSWQGTEAFF. The V and J genes are TRBV5-6 and TRBJ1-1. The CDR3 loop spans 12 amino acids. The germline CDR1 and CDR2 sequences are SGHDT and YYEEEE.

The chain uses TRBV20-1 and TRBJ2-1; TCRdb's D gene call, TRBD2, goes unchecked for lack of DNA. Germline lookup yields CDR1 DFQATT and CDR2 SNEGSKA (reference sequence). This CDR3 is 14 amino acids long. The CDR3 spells CSARLAKGYNEQFF.

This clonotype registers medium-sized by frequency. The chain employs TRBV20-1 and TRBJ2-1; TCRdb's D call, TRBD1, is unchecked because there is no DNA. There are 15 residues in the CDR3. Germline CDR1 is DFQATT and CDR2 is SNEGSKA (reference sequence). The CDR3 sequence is CSASDGASSYNEQFF.

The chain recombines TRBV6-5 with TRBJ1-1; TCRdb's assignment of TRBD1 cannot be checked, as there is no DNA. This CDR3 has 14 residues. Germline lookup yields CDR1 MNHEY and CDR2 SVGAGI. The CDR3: CASSGDATSTEAFF.

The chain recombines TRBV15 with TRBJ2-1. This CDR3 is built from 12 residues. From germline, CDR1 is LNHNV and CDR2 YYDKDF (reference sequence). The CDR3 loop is CATSRPSYEQFF.

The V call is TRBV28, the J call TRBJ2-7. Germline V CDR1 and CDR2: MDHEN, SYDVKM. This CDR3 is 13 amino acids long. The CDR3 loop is CASQLPRSYEQYF.

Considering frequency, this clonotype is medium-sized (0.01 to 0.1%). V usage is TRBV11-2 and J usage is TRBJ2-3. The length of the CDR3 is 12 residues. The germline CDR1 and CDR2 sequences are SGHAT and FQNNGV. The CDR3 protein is CASSPFFDTQYF.

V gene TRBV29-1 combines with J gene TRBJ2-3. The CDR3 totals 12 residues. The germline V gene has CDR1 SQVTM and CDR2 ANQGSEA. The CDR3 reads CSVDIGTDTQYF.

The CDR3 protein is CASSPGSVVTEAFF. The rearrangement joins TRBV5-1 to TRBJ1-1. Germline V lookup: CDR1 SGHRS, CDR2 YFSETQ. CDR3 length equals 14 residues.

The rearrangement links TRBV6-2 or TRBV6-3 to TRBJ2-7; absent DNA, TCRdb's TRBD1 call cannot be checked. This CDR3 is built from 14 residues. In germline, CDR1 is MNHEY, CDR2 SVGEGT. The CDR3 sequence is CASSWERQPPEQYF.

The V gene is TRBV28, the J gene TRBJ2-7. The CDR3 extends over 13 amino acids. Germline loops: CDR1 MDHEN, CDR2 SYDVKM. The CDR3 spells CASSLRGAYEQYF. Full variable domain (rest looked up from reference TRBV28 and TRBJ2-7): DVKVTQSSRYLVKRTGEKVFLECVQDMDHENMFWYRQDPGLGLRLIYFSYDVKMKEKGDIPEGYSVSREKKERFSLILESASTNQTSMYLCASSLRGAYEQYFGPGTRLTVT.

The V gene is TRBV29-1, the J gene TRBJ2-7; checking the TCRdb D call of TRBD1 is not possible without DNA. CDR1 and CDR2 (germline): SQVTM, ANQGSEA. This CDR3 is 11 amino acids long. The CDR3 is CSVGGRGEQYF.

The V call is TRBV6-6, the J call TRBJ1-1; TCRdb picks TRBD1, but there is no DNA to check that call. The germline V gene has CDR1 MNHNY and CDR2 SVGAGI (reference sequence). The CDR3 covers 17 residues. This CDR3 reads CASSYALDRGLGTEAFF.

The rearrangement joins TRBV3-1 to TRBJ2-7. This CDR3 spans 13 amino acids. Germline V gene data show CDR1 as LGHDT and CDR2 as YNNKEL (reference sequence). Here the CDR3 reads CASSPASSYEQYF.

CDR3: CASSQEHRPNTGELFF. The chain employs TRBV4-3 and TRBJ2-2. The length of the CDR3 is 16 residues. Germline V gene data show CDR1 as LGHNA and CDR2 as YSLEER.

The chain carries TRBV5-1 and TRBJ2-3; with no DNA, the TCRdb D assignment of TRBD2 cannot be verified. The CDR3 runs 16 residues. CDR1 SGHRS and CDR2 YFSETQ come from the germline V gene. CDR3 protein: CASSLGLAGSTDTQYF.

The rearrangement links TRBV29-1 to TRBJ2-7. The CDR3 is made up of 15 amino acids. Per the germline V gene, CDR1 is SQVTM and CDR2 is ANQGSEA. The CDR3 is CSATLLEDRSYEQYF.

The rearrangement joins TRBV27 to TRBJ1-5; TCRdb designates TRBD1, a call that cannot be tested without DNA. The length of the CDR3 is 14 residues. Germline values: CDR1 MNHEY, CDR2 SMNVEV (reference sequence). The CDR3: CASSFSGPGQPQHF.

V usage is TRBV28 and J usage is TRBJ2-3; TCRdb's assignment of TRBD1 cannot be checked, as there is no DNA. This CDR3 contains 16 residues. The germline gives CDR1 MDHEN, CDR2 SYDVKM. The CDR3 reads CASRSTGTGGTDTQYF.

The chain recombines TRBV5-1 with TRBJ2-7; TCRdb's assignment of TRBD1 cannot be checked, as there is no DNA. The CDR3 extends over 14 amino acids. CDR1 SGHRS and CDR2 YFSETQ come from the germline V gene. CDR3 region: CASSAGTGSYEQYF.

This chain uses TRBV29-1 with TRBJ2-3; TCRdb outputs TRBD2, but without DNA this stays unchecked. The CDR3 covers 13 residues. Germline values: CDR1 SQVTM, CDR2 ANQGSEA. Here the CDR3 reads CSVGSGGSDTQYF.

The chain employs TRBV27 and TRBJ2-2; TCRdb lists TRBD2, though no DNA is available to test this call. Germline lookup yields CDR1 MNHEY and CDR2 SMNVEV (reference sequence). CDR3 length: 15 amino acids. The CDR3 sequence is CASSLYLVESGELFF.

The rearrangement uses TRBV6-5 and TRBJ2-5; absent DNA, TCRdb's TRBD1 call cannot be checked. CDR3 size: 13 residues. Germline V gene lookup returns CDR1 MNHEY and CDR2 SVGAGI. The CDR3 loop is CACGGGYQETQYF.

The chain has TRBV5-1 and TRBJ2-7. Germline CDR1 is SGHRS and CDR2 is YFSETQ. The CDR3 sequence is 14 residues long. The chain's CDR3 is CASSLVGSSYEQYF.

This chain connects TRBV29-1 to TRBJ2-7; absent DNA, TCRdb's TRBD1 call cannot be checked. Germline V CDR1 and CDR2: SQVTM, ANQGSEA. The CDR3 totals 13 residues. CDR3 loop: CSVVDSTDYEQYF.

CDR3 amino acids: CSAWGDGYEQYF. This chain connects TRBV29-1 to TRBJ2-7; TCRdb indicates TRBD2, and absent DNA this call remains unverified. The V gene's germline CDR1 is SQVTM and CDR2 ANQGSEA. The CDR3 sequence is 12 residues long.